The 14 T cell receptor beta chains given below trace back to one sample, sequenced in a study of STAT5B mutations in CD4+ large granular lymphocyte leukemia. Here immunoSEQ multiplex PCR was the method, and the copy in TCRdb shows in-frame clones only, minus some. The table includes some 45,000 clones, 80% to 90% detected once. Material for sequencing was CD4+ T cells from blood buffy coats. The receptors shown here come from a human donor in good health.

The chain combines TRBV30 with TRBJ1-2; 9 bases are a match to TRBD1. Germline V lookup: CDR1 GTSNPN, CDR2 SVGIG (reference sequence). This CDR3 region has 12 residues. V gave up 4 bases and J gave up 5 bases; unmatched junction bases: 2. The CDR3 bases are TGTGCCTGGAAGGACAGGGGTTATGGCTACACCTTC. Translating gives CAWKDRGYGYTF.

In this sample, this clone turned up once. J is TRBJ1-2 and V is TRBV6-5; D is perhaps TRBD1 (5 bases). V lost 7 bases to trimming and J lost 4 bases, with 16 bases between them. The V gene's germline CDR1 is MNHEY and CDR2 SVGAGI. This CDR3 is built from 14 residues. CDR3 in amino acids: CASTQATGAYGYTF. The CDR3 region has the DNA TGTGCCAGCACCCAAGCGACCGGGGCCTATGGCTACACCTTC.

The chain combines TRBV19 with TRBJ1-2, with 8 bases matching TRBD1. This CDR3 spans 15 amino acids. V dropped 4 bases and J dropped 2; count of bases not matched to a gene: 6. Germline CDR1 LNHDA, CDR2 SQIVND (reference sequence). DNA for the CDR3: TGTGCCAGTAGTACCGGACAGGGACGAAACTATGGCTACACCTTC. It translates to CASSTGQGRNYGYTF.

The chain recombines TRBV19 with TRBJ2-5, with 16 bases aligning to TRBD2. V gave up 4 bases and J gave up 5 bases; unmatched junction bases: 7. CDR3 length: 17 amino acids. Germline lookup yields CDR1 LNHDA and CDR2 SQIVND (reference sequence). The CDR3 bases are TGTGCCAGTAGTACCGGGACTAGCGGGGGGGTCCCGGAGACCCAGTACTTC. Its translation is CASSTGTSGGVPETQYF.

V is TRBV27 and J is TRBJ2-7; no clear D. The V gene's germline CDR1 is MNHEY and CDR2 SMNVEV (reference sequence). The CDR3 covers 14 residues. The V gene lost 4 bases and the J gene lost 3 bases, with 13 bases spanning the gap. The CDR3 reads CASSSETPIYEQYF. The CDR3 coding sequence is TGTGCCAGCAGTTCTGAGACACCGATCTACGAGCAGTACTTC.

The chain couples TRBV7-9 to TRBJ2-7; possible D gene TRBD2, 5 bases. Germline V lookup: CDR1 SEHNR, CDR2 FQNEAQ (reference sequence). V was pared by 5 bases and J by 0 bases, with 20 bases between. This CDR3 has 17 amino acids. DNA for the CDR3: TGTGCCAGCAGCCCAACGGGCGGAGGACCCTCCTCCTACGAGCAGTACTTC. Protein product: CASSPTGGGPSSYEQYF.

The chain recombines TRBV28 with TRBJ1-2; D gene unclear. The V and J ends lost 7 bases and 7 bases respectively, with 10 bases between them. The CDR3 totals 11 residues. In germline, CDR1 is MDHEN, CDR2 SYDVKM. DNA of the CDR3: TGTGCCAGCACCCTGTATGGTGGCTACACCTTC. It encodes CASTLYGGYTF.

V and J are TRBV28 and TRBJ2-5; D may be TRBD1 (6 bases). Germline V CDR1 and CDR2: MDHEN, SYDVKM. V was pared by 4 bases and J by 3 bases, with 12 bases between. There are 14 residues in the CDR3. As DNA, the CDR3 is TGTGCCAGCAGTTCCGGGACATTGAAAGAGACCCAGTACTTC. Residues: CASSSGTLKETQYF.

This sequence joins TRBV7-6 and TRBJ2-5; the D gene is possibly TRBD2 (6 bases). Germline CDR1 and CDR2: SGHVS and FNYEAQ. Trimming shortened V by 5 bases and J by 4 bases, and 11 bases separated the two germline ends. The CDR3 runs 13 residues. The CDR3 reads CASSRLVSETQYF. The CDR3 DNA reads as TGTGCCAGCAGCCGACTAGTATCAGAGACCCAGTACTTC. The full variable domain, with the rest looked up from reference TRBV7-6 and TRBJ2-5, is GAGVSQSPRYKVTKRGQDVALRCDPISGHVSLYWYRQALGQGPEFLTYFNYEAQQDKSGLPNDRFSAERPEGSISTLTIQRTEQRDSAMYRCASSRLVSETQYFGPGTRLLVL.

This clone was counted once. CDR3 sequence (DNA): TGTGCCAGCAGTATCGCGGGGACTAGAGTATCCGGGGAGCTGTTTTTT. It codes for CASSIAGTRVSGELFF. The gene calls are TRBV27 and TRBJ2-2, with 8 positions matching TRBD2. Trimming took 5 bases from V and 6 from J; bases not matched to a gene: 11. Per the germline V gene, CDR1 is MNHEY and CDR2 is SMNVEV (reference sequence). The CDR3 runs to 16 residues.

A few counts support this clone. The genes are TRBV6-5 and TRBJ2-7; 9 bases line up with TRBD1. V lost 2 bases and J lost 4; bases outside the gene matches: 6. This CDR3 contains 15 residues. Germline CDR1 reads MNHEY; CDR2 reads SVGAGI. In nucleotides, the CDR3 is TGTGCCAGCAGTTACGGGGGGACAGGGCGGTACGAGCAGTACTTC. It specifies CASSYGGTGRYEQYF.

V gene TRBV7-2 combines with J gene TRBJ2-1; 8 positions agree with TRBD2. With V trimmed by 1 base and J by 5 bases, 4 bases remained unmatched. CDR1 is SGHTA and CDR2 is FQGNSA in the germline V gene. The CDR3 loop spans 15 amino acids. CDR3 amino acids: CASSLGVAGNNEQFF. The CDR3 bases are TGTGCCAGCAGCTTAGGGGTAGCGGGAAACAATGAGCAGTTCTTC.

This clone was detected once. The chain is built from TRBV7-6 and TRBJ2-1; the D is unclear. The CDR3 is 12 amino acids. Germline V gene lookup returns CDR1 SGHVS and CDR2 FNYEAQ. The V and J ends lost 6 bases and 8 bases respectively, with 11 bases between them. The CDR3 DNA is TGTGCCAGCAGTAGAGGAATCGATGAGCAGTTCTTC. It codes for CASSRGIDEQFF.

The chain combines TRBV29-1 with TRBJ1-1; D is unclear. The CDR3 is 13 residues long. Germline V gene sequence: CDR1 SQVTM, CDR2 ANQGSEA. Trimming took 2 bases from V and 1 from J, leaving 8 bases between them. CDR3 coding DNA: TGCAGCGTTGAAATATCAGAGAACACTGAAGCTTTCTTT. Encoded protein: CSVEISENTEAFF.